The clone carrying this T cell receptor (beta chain) was detected only a few times. The target antigen is unknown. The library was made from cDNA and included unique molecular identifiers. Input amounts of roughly 1 to 10 million T cells were used. These gave 500,000 or so cDNA molecules, so each molecule approximated one T cell. One entry per CDR3 protein results from TCRdb running MiXCR on the PCR reads. The profile covers 650,000 to 850,000 distinct CDR3 sequences, with 40% to 55% appearing a single time and 4.9% taken by the ten largest. Trimming removed 4 bases at V and 2 bases at J, with 18 bases between. The CDR3 totals 17 residues. Germline-derived CDR1 and CDR2 are GTSNPN and SVGIG (reference sequence). This sample is drawn from a study of post-analysis software for immune sequencing data. Regarding the study as a whole: Controls' normalized Chao1 diversity significantly exceeded that of multiple sclerosis patients. Patients carried roughly five TRBV segments more frequently than controls did, and TRBV5-6, TRBV5-1 and TRBV20-1 were among them.

The sample consisted of blood. This clonotype originated in a girl aged 5 to 17 with multiple sclerosis. V and J are TRBV30 and TRBJ2-6; D might be TRBD1 (5 bases). The CDR3: CAWTPLLGRPGANVLTF. CDR3 coding DNA: TGTGCCTGGACCCCTCTTTTGGGGCGCCCTGGGGCCAACGTCCTGACTTTC.